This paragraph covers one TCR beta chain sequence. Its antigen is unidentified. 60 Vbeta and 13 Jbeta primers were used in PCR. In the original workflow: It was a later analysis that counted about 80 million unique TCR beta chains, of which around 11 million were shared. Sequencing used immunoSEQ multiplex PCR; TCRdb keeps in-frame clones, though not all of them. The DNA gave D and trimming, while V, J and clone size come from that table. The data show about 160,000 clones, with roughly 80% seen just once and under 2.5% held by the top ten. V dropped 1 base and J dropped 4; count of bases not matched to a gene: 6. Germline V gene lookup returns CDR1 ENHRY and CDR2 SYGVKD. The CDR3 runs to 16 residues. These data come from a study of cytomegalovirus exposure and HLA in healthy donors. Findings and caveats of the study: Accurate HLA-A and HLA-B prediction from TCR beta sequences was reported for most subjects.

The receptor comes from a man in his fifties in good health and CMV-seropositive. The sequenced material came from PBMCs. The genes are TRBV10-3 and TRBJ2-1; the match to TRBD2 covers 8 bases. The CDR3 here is CAISELAGGSYNEQFF. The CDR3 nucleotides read TGTGCCATCAGTGAGTTGGCGGGGGGTTCATACAATGAGCAGTTCTTC.